The text below deals with one T cell receptor (beta chain). These data originate in a study of blood T cell repertoires in COVID-19. Overall study context: Sample material is recorded as cDNA or gDNA derived from T cells, B-cell-depleted T cells, or PBMCs.

Sequencing used immunoSEQ multiplex PCR; TCRdb keeps in-frame clones, though not all of them. The data show about 230,000 clones, roughly 85% seen once. During active infection, Seattle patients enrolled and were then monitored through disease. The sample comprised peripheral blood. This TCR came from a man between 50 and 59 years old with COVID-19, enrolled during active disease.

For the CDR3, the DNA is TGTGCCAGCAGTGAAGGGAGAGCGGGGGGACCTCAAGAGACCCAGTACTTC. It codes for CASSEGRAGGPQETQYF. The chain is built from TRBV6-1 and TRBJ2-5; 9 positions match TRBD2. V lost 1 base to trimming and J lost 2 bases; unmatched junction nucleotides: 8. This CDR3 spans 17 amino acids. Per the germline V gene, CDR1 is MNHNS and CDR2 is SASEGT.